The present T cell receptor beta chain was sequenced within a study of T cell responses to AZD1222 COVID-19 vaccine (dated by TCRdb to the early 2020s). General notes on the study: AZD1222 recipients with second doses at about 4 weeks or about 12 weeks were pooled, because spike-specific TCR depth and breadth did not differ between schedules. A total of 230 to 250 trial participants underwent TCR sequencing, of whom 200 to 220 had received two doses of AZD1222 and 26 had received two doses of the MenACWY control vaccine. Enrollment into the trials was organized by age into subgroups of 18-55, 56-69 and 70-plus years, and those subgroups contained approximately 150, 30 and 60 TCR-sequenced participants, respectively. On the study overall, not on this receptor specifically: The 56-69-year group was small, and its depth increase did not reach significance, likely because of low power. After two AZD1222 doses, spike-specific TCR breadth and depth were significantly higher than at day 0 and than in MenACWY recipients. Reportedly, close to half of the unique spike-specific TCRs recognized epitopes lying outside the regions that are mutated in the B.1.351 and B.1.1.7 variants. Participants were mostly white British, with more females than males. The authors suggested clonal diversity may have been underestimated. Because no samples from the day 14 peak response were available, repertoires could be characterized only after the peak T cell response. Conclusions about previously exposed vaccinees are limited because only a handful of AZD1222 recipients were SARS-CoV-2 seropositive at baseline. The whole spike protein was spanned by vaccine-associated CD4 TCRs, and dominant responses were seen in regions 160-218 and 743-854.

Regarding this clone: There is no known antigen for this receptor. Base qualities are not at hand, and no much larger clone is one base apart.

The CDR3 regions of human TCRbeta chains were analyzed by immunosequencing. The paper's data handling went like this. Repertoire TCRs were matched against a reference library of SARS-CoV-2-specific TCRs generated with the MIRA antigen-specificity platform. Breadth was defined as the fraction of unique TCRs that were SARS-CoV-2-associated, and depth was defined as the fraction of total T cells that were SARS-CoV-2-associated. Each spike-specific TCR was assigned to its reactive spike region and to a CD4 or CD8 class using the MIRA data. Log10-transformed breadth and depth values were compared by one-way ANOVA with Sidak's multiple comparisons tests. Not all clones reach the TCRdb copy of this immuneACCESS table, which keeps in-frame sequences only. Checked studies attribute under half of the gap to unresolved V genes and leave the rest unexplained. The D gene and trimming were derived from the DNA, and the V and J assignments and clone size from that table. Within this sample are 100,000 to 150,000 clones, with approximately 85% of them counted one time only. The ten biggest clones cover 7.6% of the sample.

Reading the germline V gene gives CDR1 SQVTM and CDR2 ANQGSEA. Relative to germline, V is missing 6 bases and J is missing 1 base, with 5 bases of the junction outside any gene match. Measured from the cysteine to the phenylalanine, the CDR3 is 14 residues long. The retained sequence is limited to the CDR3, 42 bases, with the frame set at the first base. The time point label, read with the paper, signifies: baseline before first vaccination. Vaccinee samples came from UK trials COV001 and COV002, including a single-blind randomized controlled phase 2/3 trial of AZD1222 (ChAdOx1 nCoV-19) in healthy adults. Trial participant PBMC samples were collected at day 0 and day 28 after the second dose for TCRbeta chain sequencing.

The sequence joins TRBV29-1 to TRBJ1-2, with 10 bases in between that match TRBD1. The origin of this receptor is an adult in good health. The sequenced sample was peripheral blood, obtained on day 0 of AZD1222 vaccination. The DNA is TGCAGCGTCGACGGGACAGGGGATAACTATGGCTACACCTTC. It translates as CSVDGTGDNYGYTF.